This T cell receptor beta chain was captured by sequencing in a study of T cells in Graves' hyperthyroidism and ophthalmopathy. Whole-study results and caveats: Before onset, ophthalmopathy was predicted by the model a median approximately 6.7 months earlier.

Active moderate-to-severe ophthalmopathy, Clinical Activity Score at least 3, NOSPECS at least 4, under 3 months' duration. RNA transcripts served as the template for amplifying TCR beta CDR3 regions. In the first-round RT-PCR of the TCR CDR3, the HTBI primer set was used. TCRdb ran MiXCR on the multiplex PCR reads and lists one entry per CDR3 protein. Of hundreds of thousands of distinct CDR3 sequences listed, more than 15% were seen once; the top ten hold 3% to 4%. As to this clonotype: Its antigen remains unidentified.

The sequenced material came from blood. This receptor was identified in a woman aged 40 to 50 with Graves' ophthalmopathy.

The CDR3 loop is CASSTSSGNEQFF. For the CDR3, the DNA is TGTGCCAGCAGCACTAGCTCTGGCAATGAGCAGTTCTTC. The rearrangement links TRBV5-6 to TRBJ2-1; perhaps TRBD2 as D (6 bases). Per the germline V gene, CDR1 is SGHDT and CDR2 is YYEEEE. CDR3 length: 13 residues. Trimming cost V 4 bases and J 6 bases, with 11 bases left between them. The whole variable domain, remainder taken from reference TRBV5-6 and TRBJ2-1, is DAGVTQSPTHLIKTRGQQVTLRCSPKSGHDTVSWYQQALGQGPQFIFQYYEEEERQRGNFPDRFSGHQFPNYSSELNVNALLLGDSALYLCASSTSSGNEQFFGPGTRLTVL.